These T cell receptor beta chains were read from a single sample in a study of T cell responses to AZD1222 COVID-19 vaccine. The protocol was immunoSEQ multiplex PCR, while the TCRdb copy is restricted to in-frame clones and leaves out a portion. The table includes more than 95,000 clones, around 76% detected once. The sample here was peripheral blood, taken on day 0 of AZD1222 vaccination. The receptors come from an adult in good health. The CDR3 runs from the conserved cysteine through the conserved F or W. The D gene is left open where the match is weak. Clone size, where shown, is once, few, many, or a class for clones that have expanded.

d_call,j_call,clone_size,v_call,cdr3_nt,cdr3_aa
TRBD2,TRBJ2-1,.,TRBV10-3,TGTGCCATCAGGCGCCGGGGGGAGCGTTACAATGAGCAGTTCTTC,CAIRRRGERYNEQFF
.,TRBJ1-5,.,TRBV7-2,TGTGCCAGCAGCTTGGGTGTTAATCAGCCCCAGCATTTT,CASSLGVNQPQHF
TRBD2,TRBJ2-1,.,TRBV4-3,TGCGCCAGCAGCCAAGATGCTAGGACTAGGGAGAATGAGCAGTTCTTC,CASSQDARTRENEQFF
.,TRBJ1-1,.,TRBV30,TGTGCCTGGAGGCCGGGGACGTATAGCACTGAAGCTTTCTTT,CAWRPGTYSTEAFF
TRBD1,TRBJ1-2,.,TRBV7-9,TGTGCCAGCAGCCCCTTAGAGGGGGCAAACTATGGCTACACCTTC,CASSPLEGANYGYTF
TRBD2,TRBJ2-5,.,TRBV5-1,TGCGCCAGCAGCCCGGGGGCGGCTAGCGGGGCTCAAGAGACCCAGTACTTC,CASSPGAASGAQETQYF
TRBD1,TRBJ2-6,.,TRBV4-3,TGCGCCAGCAGCCCTCACTCGGGACAGGGGGTCGGTGGGGCCAACGTCCTGACTTTC,CASSPHSGQGVGGANVLTF
.,TRBJ1-5,once,TRBV7-9,TGTGCCAGCAGCTCCCTAGGGGATCAGCCCCAGCATTTT,CASSSLGDQPQHF
.,TRBJ1-5,.,TRBV6-5,TGTGCCAGCACTCTTACAGGGAATCAGCCCCAGCATTTT,CASTLTGNQPQHF
.,TRBJ1-4,.,TRBV6-6,TGTGCCACCCGGGACGGCGACAATGAAAAACTGTTTTTT,CATRDGDNEKLFF
TRBD1,TRBJ2-7,once,TRBV5-1,TGCGCCAGCAACTCAGGACAGGGGACCTACGAGCAGTACTTC,CASNSGQGTYEQYF
TRBD1,TRBJ1-1,.,TRBV4-1,TGCGCCAGCAGCCAAGCCCACAGGGGAGGGACTGAAGCTTTCTTT,CASSQAHRGGTEAFF
.,TRBJ1-5,.,TRBV11-2,TGTGCCAGCAGCCCAGCGTGGGGGCAGCCCCAGCATTTT,CASSPAWGQPQHF
.,TRBJ2-7,.,TRBV12-3/TRBV12-4,TGTGCCAGCAGTTTTGCGACGGGGCGGGTGCAGTACTTC,CASSFATGRVQYF
.,TRBJ2-2,.,TRBV7-7,TGTGCTAGCAGCCTCGGGGGGAACACCGGGGAGCTGTTTTTT,CASSLGGNTGELFF
.,TRBJ1-5,.,TRBV2,TGTGCCAGCAGTGAGCCCCTGGCCGGACTCAATCAGCCCCAGCATTTT,CASSEPLAGLNQPQHF
.,TRBJ1-2,.,TRBV3-1/TRBV3-2,TGTGCCAGCACCCCGGGCAGGGACTATGGCTACACCTTC,CASTPGRDYGYTF
TRBD1,TRBJ2-3,.,TRBV19,TGTGCCAGTAGTATTGGGACAGGGACTGGCACAGATACGCAGTATTTT,CASSIGTGTGTDTQYF
.,TRBJ1-2,.,TRBV14,TGTGCCAGCAGCCAAGACGCCAGGCCTAGGGGCTACACCTTC,CASSQDARPRGYTF
TRBD1,TRBJ1-6,.,TRBV27,TGTGCCAGCAGTTTATTTGGGACAGGGAGCTATAATTCACCCCTCCACTTT,CASSLFGTGSYNSPLHF
TRBD1,TRBJ1-2,.,TRBV27,TGTGCCAGCAGACGTGCAGGGGGAGACTATGGCTACACCTTC,CASRRAGGDYGYTF
.,TRBJ1-1,.,TRBV12-3/TRBV12-4,TGTGCCAGCAGCCTCCTTTACACTGAAGCTTTCTTT,CASSLLYTEAFF
TRBD2,TRBJ2-2,.,TRBV5-5,TGTGCCAGCAGCTTGGCTAGCGGTTTTCTTTACACCGGGGAGCTGTTTTTT,CASSLASGFLYTGELFF
.,TRBJ1-1,few,TRBV9,TGTGCCAGCAGCGATCCTCGGGGGAACGGTGAAGCTTTCTTT,CASSDPRGNGEAFF
.,TRBJ2-3,.,TRBV11-3,TGTGCCAGCAGCTTACAACCCCGGAATACGCAGTATTTT,CASSLQPRNTQYF
.,TRBJ1-1,.,TRBV19,TGTGCCAGTAGTCCTAGGACAGTGATGAACACTGAAGCTTTCTTT,CASSPRTVMNTEAFF
.,TRBJ1-6,.,TRBV11-2,TGTGCCAGCAGCATCGTACAGGGACCCTATAATTCACCCCTCCACTTT,CASSIVQGPYNSPLHF
TRBD2,TRBJ2-7,many,TRBV29-1,TGCAGCGTGGGGGGGGGAACCTCCTACGAGCAGTACTTC,CSVGGGTSYEQYF
.,TRBJ2-6,.,TRBV7-6,TGTGCCAGCAGCTCGAGGACGAGCTCTGGGGCCAACGTCCTGACTTTC,CASSSRTSSGANVLTF